Described below is a single T cell receptor beta chain sequence and its context. All enrollees were roughly 18 to 90 years old and from 20 to 25 US areas. The germline V gene has CDR1 SGDLS and CDR2 YYNGEE. The CDR3 consists of 16 residues. Trimming removed 0 bases from V and 2 bases from J; junction bases left unmatched: 6. The protocol was immunoSEQ multiplex PCR, while the TCRdb copy is restricted to in-frame clones and leaves out a portion. The repertoire consists of 250,000 or so clones, with under 95% occurring once and the leading ten covering approximately 2.7%. The record originates from a study of blood T cell repertoires in COVID-19. Study at large: The United States, Italy and Spain provided the acute and convalescent COVID-19 samples. PBMCs, B-cell-depleted T cells, or T cells were the source of the cDNA or gDNA that made up the material.

Input material: PBMCs or T cells enriched from blood (not recorded which). The rearrangement uses TRBV9 and TRBJ2-3; TRBD2 agrees at 7 bases. This receptor was obtained from a man in his forties or fifties who had been exposed to COVID-19. The DNA for the CDR3 is TGTGCCAGCAGCGTAGGACGCGGGAGCGTCACAGATACGCAGTATTTT. Translation: CASSVGRGSVTDTQYF.